One and the same sample provided the 22 T cell receptor beta chains below, sequenced in a study of a mutant IDH1 vaccine in newly diagnosed glioma. Specified time point: baseline, week 1 (first vaccination visit). Treatment noted: pre-vaccination baseline after standard-of-care therapy. TCRdb's copy holds only in-frame clones and misses some; the assay was immunoSEQ multiplex PCR. The table shows tens of thousands of clones, with about 82% occurring only once. The sample consisted of PBMCs, taken from a glioma patient treated with radiotherapy, temozolomide or both. The receptor source for this set is a man between 18 and 35 years old with glioma.

V usage is TRBV9 and J usage is TRBJ2-2; D could derive from TRBD1 or TRBD2 (5 bases each). The germline CDR1 and CDR2 sequences are SGDLS and YYNGEE. The CDR3 totals 14 residues. Trimming took 1 base from V and 7 from J, leaving 11 bases between them. The CDR3 nucleotides are TGTGCCAGCAGCGTACGAGGGACCGGCGGGGAGCTGTTTTTT. Amino acids: CASSVRGTGGELFF.

This chain connects TRBV5-1 to TRBJ2-1; 7 bases match TRBD2. This CDR3 contains 16 residues. V was clipped by 1 base and J by 7 bases; unmatched bases: 11. Per the germline V gene, CDR1 is SGHRS and CDR2 is YFSETQ. The CDR3 DNA is TGCGCCAGCAGCTTGATGCCCGCTAGCGGTGGAAATGAGCAGTTCTTC. It encodes CASSLMPASGGNEQFF.

The chain employs TRBV2 and TRBJ2-5; a weak D match, TRBD1 (6 bases). V dropped 0 bases and J dropped 5 bases, with 16 bases sitting between them. The CDR3 extends over 16 amino acids. Per the germline V gene, CDR1 is SNHLY and CDR2 is FYNNEI. In DNA, the CDR3 is TGTGCCAGCAGTGAAGCGATACTCAGGGGTTCTGAGACCCAGTACTTC. Translated, it gives CASSEAILRGSETQYF.

This clone has a single count. The rearrangement uses TRBV18 and TRBJ1-4; the match to TRBD1 covers 7 bases. The V and J ends lost 6 bases and 0 bases, in that order; junction bases with no gene match: 7. The CDR3 contains 16 residues. Germline-derived CDR1 and CDR2 are KGHSH and LQKENI. CDR3 region: CASSRGQLTTNEKLFF. DNA for the CDR3: TGTGCCAGCTCTCGGGGACAGCTAACAACTAATGAAAAACTGTTTTTT.

V is TRBV9 and J is TRBJ2-3; D is perhaps TRBD1 or TRBD2 (5 bases each). The CDR3 runs 15 residues. Germline CDR1 and CDR2: SGDLS and YYNGEE. V was shortened by 0 bases and J by 3 bases, with 11 bases between the two germline ends. CDR3 in DNA: TGTGCCAGCAGCGTAGGGACACCGGGGACAGATACGCAGTATTTT. It encodes CASSVGTPGTDTQYF.

This clone was detected a few times. The gene calls are TRBV6-5 and TRBJ1-1; TRBD1 matches 8 bases. The CDR3 spans 12 residues. After removal of 6 bases from V and 8 bases from J, the junction contained 5 bases not matched to a gene. The germline V gene has CDR1 MNHEY and CDR2 SVGAGI. The CDR3 region has the DNA TGTGCCAGCAGCATGGACAGGGTGGAAGCTTTCTTT. It yields the protein CASSMDRVEAFF.

The gene calls are TRBV5-4 and TRBJ1-1; maybe TRBD1 (6 bases). There are 12 residues in the CDR3. Germline V gene lookup returns CDR1 SGHNT and CDR2 YYREEE (reference sequence). Trimming removed 5 bases at V and 8 bases at J, with 13 bases between. DNA of the CDR3: TGTGCCAGCAGTTCCGGGACAACAGAAGCTTTCTTT. Its protein product is CASSSGTTEAFF.

The CDR3 is CASRAPQTDRRSSYEQYF. CDR3 sequence (DNA): TGTGCCAGCAGAGCCCCTCAAACGGACAGGAGATCCTCCTACGAGCAGTACTTC. The chain combines TRBV7-8 with TRBJ2-7; 7 bases map to TRBD1. This CDR3 contains 18 residues. V shed 6 bases and J 0 bases; nucleotides not matched to a gene: 17. Per the germline V gene, CDR1 is SGHVS and CDR2 is FQNEAQ.

CDR3 sequence: CASSYSRRTGAFF. The CDR3 DNA follows: TGTGCCAGCAGTTACTCGAGGAGAACCGGGGCTTTCTTT. The V call is TRBV6-5, the J call TRBJ1-1; the D is unclear. The CDR3 spans 13 residues. Germline CDR1 reads MNHEY; CDR2 reads SVGAGI. V lost 0 bases, J lost 11 bases, and 13 bases lay in between.

The V call is TRBV2, the J call TRBJ1-2; D gene uncertain. Germline CDR1 SNHLY, CDR2 FYNNEI. V dropped 3 bases and J dropped 8 bases, with 10 bases sitting between them. The CDR3 has 12 amino acids. The DNA for the CDR3 is TGTGCCAGCAGTGAGAAGGGAGGGGGCTACACCTTC. It yields the protein CASSEKGGGYTF.

A single count supports this clone. The chain carries TRBV5-6 and TRBJ2-5; unclear D gene. The V and J ends lost 0 bases and 5 bases respectively, with 11 bases between them. Germline CDR1 reads SGHDT; CDR2 reads YYEEEE. This CDR3 region has 14 residues. CDR3 protein: CASSLVMPRETQYF. CDR3 coding DNA: TGTGCCAGCAGCTTGGTCATGCCGCGGGAGACCCAGTACTTC.

This clone has only a few counts. CDR3 protein: CATRTTGASYEQYF. The CDR3 DNA follows: TGTGCCACCAGAACGACAGGGGCATCCTACGAGCAGTACTTC. The chain carries TRBV15 and TRBJ2-7, with 8 bases aligning to TRBD1. V shed 6 bases and J 1 base; nucleotides not matched to a gene: 5. The CDR3 runs to 14 residues. Germline values: CDR1 LNHNV, CDR2 YYDKDF (reference sequence).

The V gene is TRBV15, the J gene TRBJ1-5; D is uncertain. V gave up 3 bases and J gave up 5 bases, with 17 bases separating them. The CDR3 consists of 16 residues. CDR1 is LNHNV, CDR2 YYDKDF, per germline (reference sequence). CDR3 nucleotide sequence: TGTGCCACCAGCAGGAGCGTAGGCAGCCCTTATCAGCCCCAGCATTTT. It yields the protein CATSRSVGSPYQPQHF.

The chain recombines TRBV4-2 with TRBJ2-7; a weak D match, TRBD2 (6 bases). CDR1 and CDR2 from the germline V gene are LGHNA and YNFKEQ. The CDR3 has 17 amino acids. The ends were cut back, 1 base at V and 5 bases at J, with 21 bases in the middle. The CDR3 loop is CASSQGSTSFDGNEQYF. CDR3 in DNA: TGTGCCAGCAGCCAAGGTTCGACTAGTTTCGATGGTAACGAGCAGTACTTC.

The chain couples TRBV4-3 to TRBJ2-1; 7 positions agree with TRBD2. Germline V gene lookup returns CDR1 LGHNA and CDR2 YSLEER. The CDR3 spans 14 residues. Losses at the gene ends were 1 base for V and 3 bases for J; bases not matched to a gene: 0. CDR3 DNA: TGCGCCAGCAGCCAAGGGGGGGGCTACAATGAGCAGTTCTTC. Protein: CASSQGGGYNEQFF.

The chain is built from TRBV7-9 and TRBJ2-3; no reliable D call. Trimming stripped 5 bases from V and 0 bases from J, with 12 bases between. This CDR3 is built from 15 residues. Germline V gene lookup returns CDR1 SEHNR and CDR2 FQNEAQ (reference sequence). CDR3 in amino acids: CASSRTTFSTDTQYF. In nucleotides, the CDR3 is TGTGCCAGCAGCCGAACTACCTTTAGCACAGATACGCAGTATTTT. The variable domain in full, with the rest retrieved from reference TRBV7-9 and TRBJ2-3, is DTGVSQNPRHKITKRGQNVTFRCDPISEHNRLYWYRQTLGQGPEFLTYFQNEAQLEKSRLLSDRFSAERPKGSFSTLEIQRTEQGDSAMYLCASSRTTFSTDTQYFGPGTRLTVL.

CDR3 protein: CASSGGEQFF. Here the CDR3 DNA reads TGTGCCAGCAGCGGCGGTGAGCAGTTCTTC. The chain carries TRBV5-6 and TRBJ2-1; D is undetermined. CDR1 SGHDT and CDR2 YYEEEE come from the germline V gene. There are 10 residues in the CDR3. V was clipped by 4 bases and J by 9 bases, with 5 bases between them.

This chain links TRBV7-2 with TRBJ1-1; a weak D match, TRBD1 (6 bases). Germline V lookup: CDR1 SGHTA, CDR2 FQGNSA. V was trimmed by 4 bases and J by 1 base, leaving 7 bases between them. The CDR3 totals 13 residues. CDR3 in amino acids: CASSSDRNTEAFF. In nucleotides, the CDR3 is TGTGCCAGCAGCTCGGACAGGAACACTGAAGCTTTCTTT.

The chain combines TRBV4-3 with TRBJ1-6; the D is unclear. CDR1 and CDR2 from the germline V gene are LGHNA and YSLEER. The CDR3 loop spans 14 amino acids. Trimming removed 0 bases at V and 7 bases at J, with 7 bases between. As DNA, the CDR3 is TGCGCCAGCAGCCAAGAACGGGCAAATTCACCCCTCCACTTT. Amino acids: CASSQERANSPLHF.

The rearrangement joins TRBV10-3 to TRBJ1-1; maybe TRBD1 (5 bases). V lost 6 bases and J 0 bases, leaving 14 bases between the germline ends. Germline CDR1 ENHRY, CDR2 SYGVKD. The CDR3 sequence is 15 residues long. The CDR3 region is CAIRDKGALNTEAFF. The CDR3 nucleotides read TGTGCCATCAGGGACAAAGGGGCCTTGAACACTGAAGCTTTCTTT.

The chain is built from TRBV4-3 and TRBJ2-7, with D possibly matching TRBD2 (5 bases). Germline V lookup: CDR1 LGHNA, CDR2 YSLEER. Trimming stripped 4 bases from V and 6 bases from J, with 16 bases between. The CDR3 runs 14 residues. The CDR3 here is CASSPIVRGVEQYF. In DNA, the CDR3 is TGCGCCAGCAGCCCTATAGTTCGGGGAGTCGAGCAGTACTTC.

CDR3 residues: CASSLAGDGTEAFF. The CDR3 DNA is TGCGCCAGCAGCTTGGCCGGGGATGGCACTGAAGCTTTCTTT. V usage is TRBV5-1 and J usage is TRBJ1-1; no firm D call. Germline V lookup: CDR1 SGHRS, CDR2 YFSETQ. The CDR3 consists of 14 residues. Trimming shortened V by 0 bases and J by 4 bases, and 10 bases separated the two germline ends.